This TCR beta chain comes out of a study of blood T cell repertoires in COVID-19. Across the whole study: T cells, B-cell-depleted T cells, or PBMCs provided the cDNA or gDNA that served as material.

This table comes from immunoSEQ multiplex PCR, and its TCRdb copy is limited to in-frame clones, with some not included. The table shows fewer than 250,000 clones, with roughly 85% occurring only once. Enrolled through a virtual design, the participants were between about 18 and 100 years of age and came from 24 US areas. Participants' reported clinical history set cohort assignment. Germline values: CDR1 SGHNT, CDR2 YENEEA. J lost 4 bases, V lost 2 bases, and 5 bases had no gene match. The CDR3 spans 16 residues. The J gene is TRBJ2-2, the V gene TRBV11-3; 9 bases align to TRBD2. The sequence was collected from a woman aged 35 to 49 who had been exposed to COVID-19. Sequenced sample: PBMCs or T cells enriched from blood (not recorded which). The CDR3 nucleotides read TGTGCCAGCAGCTTAAGGCGGGGGGGAGCCACCGGGGAGCTGTTTTTT. This sequence encodes CASSLRRGGATGELFF.